What follows describes a single T cell receptor beta chain. The antigen is not known. The CDR3 consists of 14 residues. V lost 1 base, J lost 8 bases, and 14 bases lay in between. The germline CDR1 and CDR2 sequences are SGHTA and FQGNSA. The data are from a study of T cell responses to AZD1222 COVID-19 vaccine. Study observations and caveats: Donors were mostly white British, more females; clonal diversity possibly underestimated. Regions left unmutated in variants are reportedly the target of nearly half of spike-specific TCRs.

Some clones are missing from TCRdb's copy, which holds only in-frame ones; the method was immunoSEQ multiplex PCR. The sample yields some 120,000 clones, approximately 90% seen once. The starting material was peripheral blood, obtained 28 days after the second AZD1222 dose. V is TRBV7-2 and J is TRBJ1-1, with D uncertain. The TCR sequence derives from an adult who received the AZD1222 COVID-19 vaccine. The CDR3 reads CASSLVLWGGEAFF. The CDR3 DNA reads TGTGCCAGCAGCTTAGTTCTGTGGGGAGGGGAAGCTTTCTTT.